The 24 T cell receptor beta chains below all came from one sample that was sequenced in a study of blood T cell repertoires in COVID-19. The repertoire was sequenced with immunoSEQ multiplex PCR; TCRdb's copy has only in-frame clones and lacks some. There are roughly 140,000 clones in the sample; around four fifths occur only once, and around 35% lies in the top ten. Sample: peripheral blood. Every receptor here comes from a human donor in a cohort sampled during active COVID-19.

The chain joins TRBV5-1 to TRBJ1-2; perhaps TRBD1 as D (5 bases). This CDR3 spans 14 amino acids. Between the trimmed V and J ends, which lost 0 bases and 0 bases, there was a span of 6 bases. Germline CDR1 SGHRS, CDR2 YFSETQ. CDR3 in DNA: TGCGCCAGCAGCTTGGAGGGGCCTAACTATGGCTACACCTTC. It yields the protein CASSLEGPNYGYTF. Together with reference TRBV5-1 and TRBJ1-2, the CDR3 gives the full variable domain: KAGVTQTPRYLIKTRGQQVTLSCSPISGHRSVSWYQQTPGQGLQFLFEYFSETQRNKGNFPGRFSGRQFSNSRSEMNVSTLELGDSALYLCASSLEGPNYGYTFGSGTRLTVV.

This rearrangement joins TRBV13 to TRBJ1-1; D is undetermined. Germline V CDR1 and CDR2: PRHDT, FYEKMQ (reference sequence). The length of the CDR3 is 15 residues. The germline V and J ends were trimmed by 6 bases and 1 base, with 15 bases remaining between them. CDR3 coding DNA: TGTGCCAGCAGTTCCCCCTGGCAGGCGAACACTGAAGCTTTCTTT. This codes for CASSSPWQANTEAFF.

This chain links TRBV18 with TRBJ2-5; 8 nucleotides match TRBD1. CDR3 size: 15 residues. The V gene's germline CDR1 is KGHSH and CDR2 LQKENI. J lost 1 base, V lost 4 bases, and 5 bases had no gene match. The CDR3 spells CASSLRQGIQETQYF. DNA for the CDR3: TGTGCCAGCTCACTGAGACAGGGGATCCAAGAGACCCAGTACTTC.

The chain employs TRBV6-2 or TRBV6-3 and TRBJ1-5, with 7 bases matching TRBD1. Germline CDR1 MNHEY, CDR2 SVGEGT. J was trimmed by 2 bases and V by 2 bases; bases with no gene match: 0. CDR3 size: 14 residues. The DNA for the CDR3 is TGTGCCAGCAGTTACGGGACAGGCAATCAGCCCCAGCATTTT. Protein product: CASSYGTGNQPQHF.

This rearrangement joins TRBV11-2 to TRBJ1-2, with 9 bases matching TRBD1. J was trimmed by 7 bases and V by 0 bases; bases with no gene match: 3. Germline V gene data show CDR1 as SGHAT and CDR2 as FQNNGV. The CDR3 loop spans 14 amino acids. In nucleotides, the CDR3 is TGTGCCAGCAGCTTAGACGGACAGGGGATTGGCTACACCTTC. Protein sequence: CASSLDGQGIGYTF.

The chain is built from TRBV7-2 and TRBJ1-4; D is uncertain. Trimming removed 1 base at V and 1 base at J, with 7 bases between. The CDR3 runs 15 residues. CDR1 is SGHTA, CDR2 FQGNSA, per germline. CDR3: CASSLVPLTNEKLFF. As DNA, the CDR3 is TGTGCCAGCAGCTTAGTCCCCCTAACTAATGAAAAACTGTTTTTT.

The chain joins TRBV9 to TRBJ1-3; D is possibly TRBD1 (5 bases). The V gene's germline CDR1 is SGDLS and CDR2 YYNGEE. This CDR3 spans 16 amino acids. The ends were cut back, 0 bases at V and 2 bases at J, with 12 bases in the middle. As DNA, the CDR3 is TGTGCCAGCAGCGTAGGGGGAGGGGCCCCTGGAAACACCATATATTTT. It codes for CASSVGGGAPGNTIYF.

The chain links TRBV6-5 to TRBJ1-4; possible D gene TRBD1, 5 bases. Germline V gene lookup returns CDR1 MNHEY and CDR2 SVGAGI. The CDR3 consists of 12 residues. With 6 bases removed from V and 8 bases from J, the gap between germline ends came to 10 bases. CDR3 in DNA: TGTGCCAGCAGAGGGGTGGGCGAAAAACTGTTTTTT. Translation gives CASRGVGEKLFF.

J is TRBJ1-1 and V is TRBV30; D is unclear. This CDR3 contains 14 residues. Trimming shortened V by 3 bases and J by 2 bases, and 13 bases separated the two germline ends. Germline V CDR1 and CDR2: GTSNPN, SVGIG (reference sequence). CDR3 in amino acids: CAWSGGTLNTEAFF. CDR3 nucleotides: TGTGCCTGGAGCGGCGGTACGCTCAACACTGAAGCTTTCTTT.

This clone appeared a few times. V usage is TRBV27 and J usage is TRBJ1-6, with TRBD1 matching 9 bases. The V gene end was trimmed by 6 bases and the J gene end by 9 bases; junction bases not matched to a gene: 9. Germline CDR1 and CDR2: MNHEY and SMNVEV (reference sequence). The CDR3 sequence is 15 residues long. The CDR3 DNA is TGTGCCAGCAGAATCGCGGGACAGGGAATTTCACCCCTCCACTTT. This gives the protein CASRIAGQGISPLHF.

The chain uses TRBV4-2 and TRBJ1-5, with D perhaps TRBD1 (5 bases). From germline, CDR1 is LGHNA and CDR2 YNFKEQ. The CDR3 spans 16 residues. V lost 0 bases, J lost 4 bases, and 13 bases lay in between. CDR3 coding DNA: TGTGCCAGCAGCCAAGAAGGAGGGGTTAAAAATCAGCCCCAGCATTTT. It specifies CASSQEGGVKNQPQHF.

The chain employs TRBV3-1 (or the pseudogene TRBV3-2) and TRBJ2-5; no firm D call. Trimming removed 5 bases from V and 2 bases from J, with 6 bases in between. This CDR3 region has 12 residues. The V gene's germline CDR1 is LGHDT and CDR2 YNNKEL (reference sequence). The CDR3 loop is CASSNRQETQYF. The CDR3 region has the DNA TGTGCCAGCAGCAACAGACAAGAGACCCAGTACTTC.

The chain carries TRBV5-1 and TRBJ2-5; 7 bases map to TRBD1. J gave up 0 bases and V 4 bases, and 6 bases lay outside the gene matches. The CDR3 is 15 amino acids. Germline-derived CDR1 and CDR2 are SGHRS and YFSETQ. The CDR3 loop is CASSAATGNQETQYF. The DNA of the CDR3 is TGCGCCAGCAGCGCGGCGACAGGGAACCAAGAGACCCAGTACTTC.

The rearrangement uses TRBV11-2 and TRBJ2-2, with a possible D match to TRBD1 (5 bases). The CDR3 consists of 15 residues. Germline V gene data show CDR1 as SGHAT and CDR2 as FQNNGV. V was cut by 1 base and J by 4 bases, with 10 bases left in between. Here the CDR3 reads CASSLGPGPTGELFF. In DNA, the CDR3 is TGTGCCAGCAGCTTAGGTCCAGGGCCCACCGGGGAGCTGTTTTTT. Variable domain in full (rest from reference TRBV11-2 and TRBJ2-2): EAGVAQSPRYKIIEKRQSVAFWCNPISGHATLYWYQQILGQGPKLLIQFQNNGVVDDSQLPKDRFSAERLKGVDSTLKIQPAKLEDSAVYLCASSLGPGPTGELFFGEGSRLTVL.

This clone has only one observation. The V and J genes are TRBV13 and TRBJ2-1; 7 positions match TRBD1. The CDR3 runs to 14 residues. CDR1 PRHDT and CDR2 FYEKMQ come from the germline V gene (reference sequence). Unmatched junction bases numbered 6, after V lost 4 bases and J lost 6 bases. The CDR3 loop is CASSSRRQGNEQFF. The CDR3 nucleotides read TGTGCCAGCAGCTCGCGCCGACAGGGCAATGAGCAGTTCTTC.

The chain recombines TRBV6-6 with TRBJ1-6; 8 positions agree with TRBD1. This CDR3 region has 17 residues. The V and J ends lost 5 bases and 4 bases, in that order; junction bases with no gene match: 10. Germline loops: CDR1 MNHNY, CDR2 SVGAGI (reference sequence). In DNA, the CDR3 is TGTGCCAGCAGTCCCACGTGGGGACAGGATTATAATTCACCCCTCCACTTT. Protein product: CASSPTWGQDYNSPLHF.

This chain uses TRBV4-1 with TRBJ2-3; 9 bases map to TRBD2. V lost 6 bases, J lost 3 bases, and 10 bases stayed unmatched. CDR1 is MGHRA and CDR2 is YSYEKL in the germline V gene. CDR3 length equals 16 residues. The CDR3 DNA reads as TGCGCCAGCAGGCCGCTGGCGGGGGGGCGAACAGATACGCAGTATTTT. Protein: CASRPLAGGRTDTQYF.

The chain recombines TRBV7-3 with TRBJ2-1; 8 nucleotides agree with TRBD2. The CDR3 length is 15 residues. V shed 2 bases, J shed 3 bases, and the junction held 3 bases outside the gene matches. Germline lookup yields CDR1 SGHTA and CDR2 FQGTGA. The CDR3 DNA follows: TGTGCCAGCAGCTTAGCGGGGGGCCTCTACAATGAGCAGTTCTTC. Its protein is CASSLAGGLYNEQFF.

This chain links TRBV7-2 with TRBJ2-7, with 7 bases that match TRBD2. In germline, CDR1 is SGHTA, CDR2 FQGNSA. The CDR3 contains 15 residues. The V and J ends lost 2 bases and 7 bases, in that order; junction bases with no gene match: 11. The CDR3 sequence is CASSLLGGLMGEQYF. The CDR3 nucleotides are TGTGCCAGCAGCTTATTGGGGGGGTTAATGGGAGAGCAGTACTTC.

This sequence joins TRBV15 and TRBJ2-3; the match to TRBD1 covers 8 bases. The CDR3 runs 15 residues. Germline V gene data show CDR1 as LNHNV and CDR2 as YYDKDF (reference sequence). V was clipped by 2 bases and J by 2 bases; unmatched bases: 3. For the CDR3, the DNA is TGTGCCACCAGCAGAAGGGACAGGAACACAGATACGCAGTATTTT. Translated, it gives CATSRRDRNTDTQYF.

This clone was detected once. The DNA for the CDR3 is TGTGCCAGCTCATTCACCGGGGACAGGGGTCCCCACTCTTTCTTT. Amino acids: CASSFTGDRGPHSFF. The V and J genes are TRBV18 and TRBJ1-1, with 10 bases identical to TRBD1. J was trimmed by 12 bases and V by 5 bases; bases with no gene match: 15. This CDR3 spans 15 amino acids. Germline V lookup: CDR1 KGHSH, CDR2 LQKENI.

This clone was detected only once. This chain uses TRBV28 with TRBJ2-7; 12 nucleotides agree with TRBD1. The germline V gene encodes CDR1 MDHEN and CDR2 SYDVKM. The CDR3 sequence is 16 residues long. J was trimmed by 3 bases and V by 5 bases; bases with no gene match: 8. The CDR3 region is CASSGHGTGGSYEQYF. In nucleotides, the CDR3 is TGTGCCAGCAGTGGGCACGGGACAGGGGGCAGCTACGAGCAGTACTTC.

The chain has TRBV6-5 and TRBJ1-2, with D possibly matching TRBD1 (5 bases). This CDR3 has 13 residues. The germline V gene encodes CDR1 MNHEY and CDR2 SVGAGI. V lost 6 bases and J 6 bases, leaving 14 bases between the germline ends. The DNA of the CDR3 is TGTGCCAGCAGCCCAGGGAGGAAGGATGGCTACACCTTC. This translates into CASSPGRKDGYTF.

The V call is TRBV29-1, the J call TRBJ1-2; no reliable D call. The CDR3 is made up of 8 amino acids. V lost 7 bases and J 8 bases, leaving 5 bases between the germline ends. Germline CDR1 reads SQVTM; CDR2 reads ANQGSEA. In nucleotides, the CDR3 is TGCAGCGCCGGGGGCTACACCTTC. It codes for CSAGGYTF.